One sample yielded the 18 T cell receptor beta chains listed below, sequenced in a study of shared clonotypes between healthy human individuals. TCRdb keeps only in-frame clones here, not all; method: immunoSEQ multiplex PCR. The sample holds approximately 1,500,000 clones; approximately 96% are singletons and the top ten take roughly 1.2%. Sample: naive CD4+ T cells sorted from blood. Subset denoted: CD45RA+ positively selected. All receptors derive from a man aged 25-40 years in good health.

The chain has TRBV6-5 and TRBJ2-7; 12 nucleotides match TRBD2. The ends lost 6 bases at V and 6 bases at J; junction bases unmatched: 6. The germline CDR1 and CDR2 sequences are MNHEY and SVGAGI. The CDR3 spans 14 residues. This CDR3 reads CASSLAGGPGEQYF. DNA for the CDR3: TGTGCCAGCAGCCTAGCGGGAGGGCCAGGCGAGCAGTACTTC.

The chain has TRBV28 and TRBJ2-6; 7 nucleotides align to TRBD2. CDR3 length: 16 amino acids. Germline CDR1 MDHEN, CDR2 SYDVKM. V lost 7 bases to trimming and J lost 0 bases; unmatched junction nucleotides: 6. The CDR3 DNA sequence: TGTGCCAGCAAAATAGCGGGCGTCTCTGGGGCCAACGTCCTGACTTTC. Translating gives CASKIAGVSGANVLTF.

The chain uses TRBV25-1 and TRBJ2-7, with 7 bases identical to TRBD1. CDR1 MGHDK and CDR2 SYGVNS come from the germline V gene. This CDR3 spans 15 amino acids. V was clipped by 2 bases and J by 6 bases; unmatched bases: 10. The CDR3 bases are TGTGCCAGCAGTGAACCGACAGGGAGATTCTCCGAGCAGTACTTC. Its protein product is CASSEPTGRFSEQYF.

CDR3 sequence: CASSLEGLASEQYF. The CDR3 DNA is TGTGCCAGCAGCTTAGAGGGACTAGCGTCGGAGCAGTACTTC. The V and J genes are TRBV7-2 and TRBJ2-7; TRBD2 aligns across 10 bases. Germline V gene data show CDR1 as SGHTA and CDR2 as FQGNSA. The CDR3 is 14 amino acids. V lost 1 base to trimming and J lost 7 bases; unmatched junction nucleotides: 4.

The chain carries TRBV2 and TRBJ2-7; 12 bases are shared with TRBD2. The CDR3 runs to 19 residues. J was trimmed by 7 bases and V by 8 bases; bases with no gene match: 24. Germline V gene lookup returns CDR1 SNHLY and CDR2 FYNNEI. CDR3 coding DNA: TGTGCCAGCTCCAGCGGGGCGACTAGCGGGAGATGGAGAACGGGGGAGCAGTACTTC. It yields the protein CASSSGATSGRWRTGEQYF.

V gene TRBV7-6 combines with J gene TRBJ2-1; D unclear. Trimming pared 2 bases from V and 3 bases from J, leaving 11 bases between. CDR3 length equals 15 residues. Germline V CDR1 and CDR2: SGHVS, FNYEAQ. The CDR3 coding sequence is TGTGCCAGCAGCTTATTATACGACCGCTACAATGAGCAGTTCTTC. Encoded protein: CASSLLYDRYNEQFF.

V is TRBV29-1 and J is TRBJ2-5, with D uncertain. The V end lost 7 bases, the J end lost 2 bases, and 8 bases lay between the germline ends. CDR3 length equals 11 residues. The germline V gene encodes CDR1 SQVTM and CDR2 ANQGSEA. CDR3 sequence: CSGIRQETQYF. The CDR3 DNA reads TGCAGCGGAATCAGACAAGAGACCCAGTACTTC.

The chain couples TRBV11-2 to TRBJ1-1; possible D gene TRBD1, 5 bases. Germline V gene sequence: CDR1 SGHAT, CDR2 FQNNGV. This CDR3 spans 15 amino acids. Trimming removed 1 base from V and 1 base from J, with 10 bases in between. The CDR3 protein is CASSLVSGGNTEAFF. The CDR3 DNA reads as TGTGCCAGCAGCTTAGTTTCGGGGGGGAACACTGAAGCTTTCTTT. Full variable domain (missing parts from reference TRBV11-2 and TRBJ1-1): EAGVAQSPRYKIIEKRQSVAFWCNPISGHATLYWYQQILGQGPKLLIQFQNNGVVDDSQLPKDRFSAERLKGVDSTLKIQPAKLEDSAVYLCASSLVSGGNTEAFFGQGTRLTVV.

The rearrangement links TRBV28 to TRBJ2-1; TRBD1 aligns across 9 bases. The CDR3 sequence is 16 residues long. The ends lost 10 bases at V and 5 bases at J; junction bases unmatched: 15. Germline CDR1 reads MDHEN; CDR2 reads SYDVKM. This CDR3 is CATTRGGTGSHNEQFF. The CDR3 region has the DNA TGTGCCACAACCCGTGGCGGGACAGGGAGTCACAATGAGCAGTTCTTC. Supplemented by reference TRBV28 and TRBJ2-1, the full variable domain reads DVKVTQSSRYLVKRTGEKVFLECVQDMDHENMFWYRQDPGLGLRLIYFSYDVKMKEKGDIPEGYSVSREKKERFSLILESASTNQTSMYLCATTRGGTGSHNEQFFGPGTRLTVL.

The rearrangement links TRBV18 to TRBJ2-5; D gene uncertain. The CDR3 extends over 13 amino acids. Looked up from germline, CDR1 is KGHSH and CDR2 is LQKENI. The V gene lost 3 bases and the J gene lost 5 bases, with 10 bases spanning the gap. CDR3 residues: CASSPNRRETQYF. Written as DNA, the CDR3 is TGTGCCAGCTCACCGAACCGACGGGAGACCCAGTACTTC.

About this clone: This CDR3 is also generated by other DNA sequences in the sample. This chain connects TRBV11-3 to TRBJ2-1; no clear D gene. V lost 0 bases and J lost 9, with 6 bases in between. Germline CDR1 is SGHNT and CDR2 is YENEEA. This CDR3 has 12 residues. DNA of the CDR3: TGTGCCAGCAGCTTAGACAGAGGTGAGCAGTTCTTC. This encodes CASSLDRGEQFF.

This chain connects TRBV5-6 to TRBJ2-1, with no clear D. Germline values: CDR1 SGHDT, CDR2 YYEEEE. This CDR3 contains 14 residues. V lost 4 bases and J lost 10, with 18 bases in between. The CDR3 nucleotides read TGTGCCAGCAGCGGAACGAGGCAGGCGCGGGAGCAGTTCTTC. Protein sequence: CASSGTRQAREQFF.

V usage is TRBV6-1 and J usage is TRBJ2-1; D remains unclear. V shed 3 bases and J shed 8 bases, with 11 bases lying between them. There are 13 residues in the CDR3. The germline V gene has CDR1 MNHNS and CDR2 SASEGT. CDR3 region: CASSEAFSYEQFF. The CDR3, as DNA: TGTGCCAGCAGTGAGGCTTTTTCATATGAGCAGTTCTTC.

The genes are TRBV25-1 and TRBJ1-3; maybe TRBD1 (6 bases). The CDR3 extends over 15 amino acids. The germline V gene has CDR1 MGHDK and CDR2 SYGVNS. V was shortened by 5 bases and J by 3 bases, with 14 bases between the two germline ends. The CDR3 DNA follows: TGTGCCAGCAGTACTCACCCGGACAGTGGAAACACCATATATTTT. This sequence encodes CASSTHPDSGNTIYF.

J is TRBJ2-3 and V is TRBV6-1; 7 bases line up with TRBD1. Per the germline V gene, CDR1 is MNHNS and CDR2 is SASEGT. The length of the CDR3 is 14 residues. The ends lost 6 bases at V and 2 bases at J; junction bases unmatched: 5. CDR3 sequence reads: CASRATGDTDTQYF. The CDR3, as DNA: TGTGCCAGCAGGGCCACAGGGGACACAGATACGCAGTATTTT.

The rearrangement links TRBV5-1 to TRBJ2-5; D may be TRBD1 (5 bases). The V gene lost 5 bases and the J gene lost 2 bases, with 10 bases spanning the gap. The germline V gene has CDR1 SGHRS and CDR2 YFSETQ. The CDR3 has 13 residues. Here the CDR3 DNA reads TGCGCCAGCAGGACAGCCTTGCAAGAGACCCAGTACTTC. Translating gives CASRTALQETQYF.

CDR3 DNA: TGTGCCAGCAGCTCGAAGCCTCAGGGGTTTGGGGTAGCTGATTCCTACGAGCAGTACTTC. Protein: CASSSKPQGFGVADSYEQYF. V and J are TRBV5-4 and TRBJ2-7, with a weak D call TRBD1 (6 bases). CDR3 length equals 20 residues. Germline values: CDR1 SGHNT, CDR2 YYREEE (reference sequence). Trimming pared 3 bases from V and 1 base from J, leaving 29 bases between.

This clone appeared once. The DNA for the CDR3 is TGCGCCAGCAGTGAGCAGTTCATTCGAGGCGAGCAGTACTTC. Translated, it gives CASSEQFIRGEQYF. The chain links TRBV10-2 to TRBJ2-7; D remains ambiguous. CDR1 is WSHSY and CDR2 is SAAADI in the germline V gene. Trimming pared 2 bases from V and 6 bases from J, leaving 14 bases between. The CDR3 has 14 amino acids.